This T cell receptor beta chain was identified in a study of CD8+ T cells in alopecia areata. Germline CDR1 is MDHEN and CDR2 is SYDVKM. CDR3 length: 15 residues. Trimming stripped 3 bases from V and 0 bases from J, with 6 bases between. As for treatment: oral pan-JAK inhibitor, 5-10 mg twice daily. Sorting separated CD4+ and CD8+ T cells out of PBMCs. Following RNA extraction, reverse transcription yielded cDNA that acted as the sequencing template. Repertoires were generated with immunoSEQ multiplex PCR, while TCRdb's copy carries only in-frame clones and drops some. The data contain fewer than 250,000 clones, 45% to 65% of them seen just once; the ten biggest clones take up roughly 0.71%.

This sequence was found in a human donor with alopecia areata. This specimen consisted of CD4+ T cells sorted from blood, obtained at week 4, from a patient treated with tofacitinib. The chain has TRBV28 and TRBJ2-6; the D gene is possibly TRBD2 (6 bases). The CDR3 region has the DNA TGTGCCAGCAGTTTCGGGAGCTCTGGGGCCAACGTCCTGACTTTC. It specifies CASSFGSSGANVLTF.